One sample yielded the 3 T cell receptor beta chains listed below, sequenced in a study of shared clonotypes between healthy human individuals. Libraries were prepared by immunoSEQ multiplex PCR; TCRdb keeps only in-frame clonotypes and omits some of them. This table holds some 2,500,000 clones, 80% to 95% found once. Sequencing used naive CD4+ T cells from PBMCs. Subset defined: CD45RA+ positively selected. Source of these receptors: a man aged 18 to 30 in good health. Some clones in this sample may be carry-over from other donors' samples.

The chain recombines TRBV6-6 with TRBJ1-1, with D possibly TRBD1 on 6 matching bases. This CDR3 is built from 16 residues. The germline gives CDR1 MNHNY, CDR2 SVGAGI (reference sequence). Between the trimmed V and J ends, which lost 6 bases and 0 bases, there was a span of 17 bases. CDR3 in DNA: TGTGCCAGCAGACGAGGGGGGGGACAAGTGAACACTGAAGCTTTCTTT. Translated: CASRRGGGQVNTEAFF.

This clone showed up just once. CDR3 region: CASSPITGREGSGANVLTF. CDR3 nucleotide sequence: TGTGCCAGCAGCCCCATTACAGGGCGGGAGGGTTCTGGGGCCAACGTCCTGACTTTC. The chain uses TRBV7-9 and TRBJ2-6, with TRBD2 matching over 9 bases. Per the germline V gene, CDR1 is SEHNR and CDR2 is FQNEAQ (reference sequence). The CDR3 runs 19 residues. Trimming cost V 5 bases and J 1 base; bases outside gene matches: 12.

The chain recombines TRBV7-7 with TRBJ2-1; no definite D call. The CDR3 consists of 14 residues. V was clipped by 5 bases and J by 6 bases, with 14 bases between them. The germline CDR1 and CDR2 sequences are SSHAT and FNYEAQ (reference sequence). DNA for the CDR3: TGTGCCAGCAGCGCGAACCTAATGCTCAATGAGCAGTTCTTC. Translated, it gives CASSANLMLNEQFF.